Presented here are 30 T cell receptor beta chains from one specimen sequenced in a study of cytomegalovirus exposure and HLA in healthy donors. With 60 Vbeta and 13 Jbeta primers, the PCR was carried out. Assay used: immunoSEQ multiplex PCR; TCRdb lists only in-frame clones, some missing. The table records approximately 200,000 clones, 79% of them present only once. Material: PBMCs. Receptors were obtained from a woman in her thirties in good health and CMV-seropositive.

This chain joins TRBV7-2 and TRBJ2-4; 8 bases map to TRBD2. V trimming: 5 bases; J trimming: 6 bases; junction bases outside the gene matches: 9. From germline, CDR1 is SGHTA and CDR2 FQGNSA. This CDR3 is 15 amino acids long. The CDR3 loop is CASSRVYGGANIQYF. CDR3 bases: TGTGCCAGCAGCCGGGTCTACGGGGGGGCAAACATTCAGTACTTC.

This chain links TRBV4-1 with TRBJ2-7; 9 nucleotides match TRBD1. This CDR3 is 16 amino acids long. The V segment lost 3 bases and the J segment 2 bases; nucleotides outside the gene matches: 8. In germline, CDR1 is MGHRA, CDR2 YSYEKL. In nucleotides, the CDR3 is TGCGCCAGCAGCCAGGCCATGACAGGGGGACCCTACGAGCAGTACTTC. This gives the protein CASSQAMTGGPYEQYF.

The J gene is TRBJ2-7, the V gene TRBV13, with TRBD2 matching over 13 bases. Trimming removed 3 bases from V and 2 bases from J; junction bases left unmatched: 1. In germline, CDR1 is PRHDT, CDR2 FYEKMQ (reference sequence). This CDR3 has 15 amino acids. The CDR3 nucleotides read TGTGCCAGCAGCTTTACTAGCGGGAGGGCCTACGAGCAGTACTTC. Translated, it gives CASSFTSGRAYEQYF. Looking up the rest from reference TRBV13 and TRBJ2-7 gives the full variable domain: AAGVIQSPRHLIKEKRETATLKCYPIPRHDTVYWYQQGPGQDPQFLISFYEKMQSDKGSIPDRFSAQQFSDYHSELNMSSLELGDSALYFCASSFTSGRAYEQYFGPGTRLTVT.

This chain joins TRBV2 and TRBJ1-2; TRBD1 matches at 8 bases. CDR1 is SNHLY and CDR2 is FYNNEI in the germline V gene. J gave up 7 bases and V 4 bases, and 2 bases lay outside the gene matches. This CDR3 region has 12 residues. In nucleotides, the CDR3 is TGTGCCAGCAGTGGACAGGGGCGTGGCTACACCTTC. It yields the protein CASSGQGRGYTF.

The chain recombines TRBV13 with TRBJ1-2, with D possibly TRBD1 on 5 matching bases. This CDR3 contains 16 residues. Trimming pared 4 bases from V and 7 bases from J, leaving 22 bases between. CDR1 is PRHDT, CDR2 FYEKMQ, per germline (reference sequence). The CDR3 nucleotides read TGTGCCAGCAGCTCCTCAGGAGGGGCGGCGTTGGGTGGCTACACCTTC. Encoded protein: CASSSSGGAALGGYTF. The complete variable domain, with remaining parts taken from reference TRBV13 and TRBJ1-2, reads AAGVIQSPRHLIKEKRETATLKCYPIPRHDTVYWYQQGPGQDPQFLISFYEKMQSDKGSIPDRFSAQQFSDYHSELNMSSLELGDSALYFCASSSSGGAALGGYTFGSGTRLTVV.

The chain joins TRBV2 to TRBJ1-1; possible D gene TRBD1, 5 bases. Trimming stripped 2 bases from V and 9 bases from J, with 16 bases between. Germline CDR1 SNHLY, CDR2 FYNNEI. The CDR3 is 14 amino acids. The CDR3 DNA reads TGTGCCAGCAGTGAATCGACAGAGTCGAGCCAAGCTTTCTTT. It translates to CASSESTESSQAFF.

The chain has TRBV10-3 and TRBJ2-1; unclear D gene. Trimming removed 4 bases from V and 9 bases from J, with 13 bases in between. The CDR3 spans 13 residues. The germline CDR1 and CDR2 sequences are ENHRY and SYGVKD. CDR3 region: CAISVGSPGEQFF. The CDR3, as DNA: TGTGCCATCAGTGTTGGATCCCCGGGTGAGCAGTTCTTC.

The count of this clone is one. The chain carries TRBV5-5 and TRBJ1-3; 8 bases line up with TRBD1. The CDR3 extends over 16 amino acids. In germline, CDR1 is SGHKS, CDR2 YYEKEE (reference sequence). The trim removed 2 bases at V and 3 bases at J, leaving 7 bases unmatched. The CDR3 is CASSFRQGAGGNTIYF. The DNA of the CDR3 is TGTGCCAGCAGCTTTAGGCAGGGGGCCGGTGGAAACACCATATATTTT. Based on the CDR3 plus reference TRBV5-5 and TRBJ1-3, the full variable domain is DAGVTQSPTHLIKTRGQQVTLRCSPISGHKSVSWYQQVLGQGPQFIFQYYEKEERGRGNFPDRFSARQFPNYSSELNVNALLLGDSALYLCASSFRQGAGGNTIYFGEGSWLTVV.

The chain employs TRBV5-6 and TRBJ2-2; D perhaps matches TRBD1 (7 bases). From germline, CDR1 is SGHDT and CDR2 YYEEEE. Trimming stripped 4 bases from V and 6 bases from J, with 16 bases between. The CDR3 consists of 15 residues. CDR3 sequence: CASSVQGGAAGELFF. The CDR3 DNA sequence: TGTGCCAGCAGCGTGCAGGGGGGTGCGGCCGGGGAGCTGTTTTTT.

V and J are TRBV18 and TRBJ2-3; D is unresolved. V lost 0 bases to trimming and J lost 2 bases, with 6 bases between them. The CDR3 totals 14 residues. Germline V gene lookup returns CDR1 KGHSH and CDR2 LQKENI. The CDR3 sequence is CASSPPFNTDTQYF. CDR3 coding DNA: TGTGCCAGCTCACCACCTTTTAACACAGATACGCAGTATTTT.

The chain employs TRBV20-1 and TRBJ2-5; D gene ambiguous. Deletions cut 6 bases from V and 3 bases from J, with 5 bases between. This CDR3 spans 10 amino acids. Looked up from germline, CDR1 is DFQATT and CDR2 is SNEGSKA (reference sequence). The CDR3 nucleotides are TGCAGTGCCAGTGAAGAGACCCAGTACTTC. The encoded protein is CSASEETQYF.

This chain connects TRBV21-1 to TRBJ1-2. TRBV21-1 is deemed a pseudogene. The length of the CDR3 is 12 residues. This chain's CDR3 is CYLTGNNYGYTF. CDR3 DNA sequence: TGCTACCTCACCGGGAATAACTATGGCTACACCTTC.

This rearrangement joins TRBV4-1 to TRBJ2-7, with D maybe TRBD2 (6 bases). The CDR3 has 13 residues. Trimming removed 4 bases from V and 7 bases from J, with 14 bases in between. Germline CDR1 reads MGHRA; CDR2 reads YSYEKL. CDR3: CASSRIAAGEQYF. CDR3 DNA sequence: TGCGCCAGCAGCCGAATCGCTGCGGGGGAGCAGTACTTC.

A few counts support this clone. The chain links TRBV6-6 to TRBJ1-2, with 7 bases that match TRBD1. The CDR3 consists of 15 residues. V shed 6 bases and J 2 bases; nucleotides not matched to a gene: 9. CDR1 and CDR2 from the germline V gene are MNHNY and SVGAGI (reference sequence). CDR3 amino acids: CASSTLDRINYGYTF. CDR3 in DNA: TGTGCCAGCAGCACCCTGGACAGGATAAACTATGGCTACACCTTC.

CDR3 DNA: TGTGCCAGCAGCCAGAACCGGGGGGGCCACAATGAGCAGTTCTTC. It encodes CASSQNRGGHNEQFF. The chain uses TRBV4-2 and TRBJ2-1, with TRBD2 matching over 8 bases. Germline V gene sequence: CDR1 LGHNA, CDR2 YNFKEQ. The CDR3 consists of 15 residues. J lost 5 bases, V lost 3 bases, and 6 bases had no gene match.

This clone has only a few counts. This chain uses TRBV7-8 with TRBJ2-1; no definite D call. The V end was cut by 5 bases, the J end by 0 bases, with 17 bases between. The CDR3 totals 17 residues. CDR1 is SGHVS and CDR2 is FQNEAQ in the germline V gene. CDR3 region: CASSNPGSVGSYNEQFF. CDR3 sequence (DNA): TGTGCCAGCAGCAACCCCGGGTCAGTAGGCTCCTACAATGAGCAGTTCTTC. The full variable domain, in which reference TRBV7-8 and TRBJ2-1 provide the parts outside the CDR3, is GAGVSQSPRYKVAKRGQDVALRCDPISGHVSLFWYQQALGQGPEFLTYFQNEAQLDKSGLPSDRFFAERPEGSVSTLKIQRTQQEDSAVYLCASSNPGSVGSYNEQFFGPGTRLTVL.

The chain carries TRBV6-1 and TRBJ2-7; the match to TRBD1 covers 8 bases. J lost 6 bases, V lost 6 bases, and 10 bases had no gene match. Germline CDR1 is MNHNS and CDR2 is SASEGT. The CDR3 loop spans 14 amino acids. CDR3 DNA sequence: TGTGCCAGCAGGCCGGGACAGGTCGATCGCGAGCAGTACTTC. It is translated as CASRPGQVDREQYF.

The chain couples TRBV2 to TRBJ1-5; D might be TRBD1 (6 bases). Germline CDR1 is SNHLY and CDR2 is FYNNEI. Trimming removed 4 bases from V and 5 bases from J, with 9 bases in between. The CDR3 runs 13 residues. The CDR3 reads CASSGDIHQPQHF. CDR3 in DNA: TGTGCCAGCAGTGGGGACATTCATCAGCCCCAGCATTTT.

The chain joins TRBV6-1 to TRBJ1-4; 9 bases agree with TRBD1. The length of the CDR3 is 15 residues. J was trimmed by 5 bases and V by 5 bases; bases with no gene match: 6. Germline CDR1 reads MNHNS; CDR2 reads SASEGT. Here the CDR3 reads CASSPVGTGNEKLFF. CDR3 DNA sequence: TGTGCCAGCAGTCCAGTAGGGACAGGGAATGAAAAACTGTTTTTT.

The table lists this clone with a count of one. The rearrangement uses TRBV18 and TRBJ2-1; TRBD2 aligns across 8 bases. The V gene end was trimmed by 2 bases and the J gene end by 5 bases; junction bases not matched to a gene: 17. From germline, CDR1 is KGHSH and CDR2 LQKENI. The CDR3 has 19 residues. CDR3 coding DNA: TGTGCCAGCTCACCAAGTTTTGGACTAGCCATTCTTGGGGACAATGAGCAGTTCTTC. This encodes CASSPSFGLAILGDNEQFF.

This clone was seen once. The chain uses TRBV30 and TRBJ1-1, with 7 bases fitting TRBD1. CDR3 size: 12 residues. Germline V lookup: CDR1 GTSNPN, CDR2 SVGIG (reference sequence). The trim removed 2 bases at V and 8 bases at J, leaving 5 bases unmatched. The CDR3 protein is CAWSYGTAEAFF. The CDR3 bases are TGTGCCTGGAGTTACGGGACAGCCGAAGCTTTCTTT.

This chain links TRBV5-1 with TRBJ2-7; a weak D match, TRBD1 (5 bases). Trimming removed 4 bases at V and 4 bases at J, with 18 bases between. Per the germline V gene, CDR1 is SGHRS and CDR2 is YFSETQ. The CDR3 runs to 15 residues. The CDR3 DNA sequence: TGCGCCAGCAGCCCCCCGGACACGGGCCGATACGAGCAGTACTTC. Its protein is CASSPPDTGRYEQYF.

The V call is TRBV4-1, the J call TRBJ2-7; perhaps TRBD2 as D (5 bases). The V end was cut by 4 bases, the J end by 0 bases, with 10 bases between. The CDR3 sequence is 14 residues long. The V gene's germline CDR1 is MGHRA and CDR2 YSYEKL. CDR3: CASSLEVSSYEQYF. In nucleotides, the CDR3 is TGCGCCAGCAGCCTGGAGGTTAGCTCCTACGAGCAGTACTTC.

The rearrangement links TRBV21-1 to TRBJ2-7; TRBD1, the table's D call, was not compared with the DNA. TRBV21-1 is a listed pseudogene. This CDR3 spans 15 amino acids. CDR3 sequence (DNA): TGTGCCAGCAGCAAAGAGGCGGACAGACCTTACGAGCAGTACTTC. It translates to CASSKEADRPYEQYF.

V gene TRBV18 combines with J gene TRBJ2-7; TRBD1 matches at 11 bases. This CDR3 region has 14 residues. V shed 5 bases and J 3 bases; nucleotides not matched to a gene: 3. Germline CDR1 KGHSH, CDR2 LQKENI. The CDR3 nucleotides are TGTGCCAGCTCAACCGGGACAGGGGGCTACGAGCAGTACTTC. Amino acid sequence: CASSTGTGGYEQYF.

The table lists this clone with a count of one. The chain employs TRBV5-6 and TRBJ2-5; D perhaps matches TRBD1 (6 bases). V dropped 0 bases and J dropped 4 bases, with 19 bases sitting between them. From germline, CDR1 is SGHDT and CDR2 YYEEEE. The CDR3 covers 17 residues. CDR3 sequence reads: CASSLAPVQGLPETQYF. The CDR3 nucleotides are TGTGCCAGCAGCTTGGCCCCCGTACAGGGTCTTCCAGAGACCCAGTACTTC.

The chain recombines TRBV4-1 with TRBJ2-2, with TRBD2 as a possible D gene (6 bases). The CDR3 is made up of 15 amino acids. Trimming cost V 4 bases and J 1 base, with 10 bases left between them. CDR1 is MGHRA, CDR2 YSYEKL, per germline. The CDR3 DNA is TGCGCCAGCAGCCCCTGGGGAGGGAACACCGGGGAGCTGTTTTTT. Translated: CASSPWGGNTGELFF.

This chain connects TRBV19 to TRBJ2-3; TRBD2 aligns across 7 bases. Germline loops: CDR1 LNHDA, CDR2 SQIVND (reference sequence). V was clipped by 9 bases and J by 6 bases; unmatched bases: 9. The CDR3 is made up of 13 amino acids. CDR3 DNA sequence: TGTGCCAGCTCGGAGAGCGGGGCGGATACGCAGTATTTT. Amino acid sequence: CASSESGADTQYF.

The rearrangement links TRBV16 to TRBJ2-1, with 14 nucleotides matching TRBD2. This CDR3 is 19 amino acids long. Trimming at V came to 2 bases and at J to 0 bases, leaving 6 bases not matched to a gene. Germline CDR1 and CDR2: KGHSY and FQNENV. The CDR3 nucleotides are TGTGCCAGCAGCCAAACAGCGACTAGCGGGGGGGTCTCCTACAATGAGCAGTTCTTC. The encoded protein is CASSQTATSGGVSYNEQFF. Complete variable domain (other parts from reference TRBV16 and TRBJ2-1): GEEVAQTPKHLVRGEGQKAKLYCAPIKGHSYVFWYQQVLKNEFKFLISFQNENVFDETGMPKERFSAKCLPNSPCSLEIQATKLEDSAVYFCASSQTATSGGVSYNEQFFGPGTRLTVL.

V usage is TRBV19 and J usage is TRBJ2-5; TRBD2 aligns across 13 bases. Germline lookup yields CDR1 LNHDA and CDR2 SQIVND (reference sequence). The CDR3 has 18 residues. Unmatched junction bases numbered 10, after V lost 1 base and J lost 5 bases. CDR3 DNA: TGTGCCAGTAGTATAGTTAGACTAGCGGGGGGTACTGGTGAGACCCAGTACTTC. Translated: CASSIVRLAGGTGETQYF.